The rows below give T cell receptor beta chains drawn from one sample of a study of T cell repertoires in cytomegalovirus infection. TCRdb re-derived calls from the reads in MiXCR, one entry per CDR3 protein. Among around 740,000 distinct CDR3 sequences, roughly a third were seen once, and the ten largest hold around 3%. The sample taken for sequencing was PBMCs. All receptors come from a human donor in good health (CMV status not recorded). Some clones in this sample may be carry-over from other donors' samples. Both conserved end residues are part of each CDR3. The D gene is left open where the match is weak. Clone size is stated in some rows and not others, as once, few, many or a class when expanded.

12	.	.	TRBJ1-2	TRBV6-2/TRBV6-3	TGTGCCACCGTTCCATGGATATATGGCGACACCTTC	CATVPWIYGDTF
15	.	TRBD2	TRBJ2-1	TRBV7-2	TGTGCCAGCAGCGCGGGACTAGCGGGAAGGGGTGAGCAGTTCTTC	CASSAGLAGRGEQFF
16	few	.	TRBJ2-7	TRBV28	TGTGCCAGCAGTTTATTGGGGCCGTTTGATGCTTACGAGCAGTACTTC	CASSLLGPFDAYEQYF
13	few	.	TRBJ1-1	TRBV27	TGTGCCAGCAGTTCCCGTAGCTCGAGGAAAGCTTTCTTT	CASSSRSSRKAFF
12	many	.	TRBJ1-1	TRBV28	TGTGCCAGCAGCTTGCCGGGGACTGAAGCTTTCTTT	CASSLPGTEAFF
15	many	TRBD2	TRBJ2-3	TRBV20-1	TGCAGTGCTATCCGGACTAGTTGGGGCACAGATACGCAGTATTTT	CSAIRTSWGTDTQYF
15	few	.	TRBJ2-1	TRBV7-9	TGTGCCAGCAGCTTACAGGGGAGCGCCTACAATGAGCAGTTCTTC	CASSLQGSAYNEQFF
18	few	.	TRBJ2-6	TRBV19	TGTGCCAGTAACCCCAACAGGGCCGGGAGGATTGGGGCCAACGTCCTGACTTTC	CASNPNRAGRIGANVLTF
14	few	TRBD2	TRBJ2-7	TRBV3-1	TGTGCCAGCAGCCAGGGACTAGAGAGTGTTCGGCAGTACTTC	CASSQGLESVRQYF
18	.	TRBD1	TRBJ1-5	TRBV24-1	TGTGCCACCAGCGATTCTGGGCAGGGGGAGTATAGCAATCAGCCCCAGCATTTT	CATSDSGQGEYSNQPQHF
15	.	.	TRBJ2-1	TRBV7-9	TGTGCCAGCATCCCGAGGGGCGGGGAGATGAATGAGCAGTTCTTC	CASIPRGGEMNEQFF
17	few	.	TRBJ1-5	TRBV6-8	TGTGCCAGCAGCGCGGACGGCCGACGGTCGGGCAATCAGCCCCAGCATTTT	CASSADGRRSGNQPQHF
15	.	TRBD2	TRBJ2-1	TRBV11-3	TGTGCCAGCAGCCCCGGGACTAGCGGAGACAATGAGCAGTTCTTC	CASSPGTSGDNEQFF
12	.	.	TRBJ2-7	TRBV28	TGTGCCACCGAACAGGGTTTAGGCGAGCAGTACTTC	CATEQGLGEQYF
15	.	TRBD2	TRBJ2-5	TRBV11-3	TGTGCCAGCAGCTCACGGACTAGCGGCCAAGAGACCCAGGACTTC	CASSSRTSGQETQDF
15	many	.	TRBJ2-4	TRBV7-2	TGTGCCAGCAGCTTAGGTTGGCAGGGGCTAAACATTCAGTACTTC	CASSLGWQGLNIQYF
14	.	.	TRBJ2-1	TRBV19	TGTGCCAGTAGTATACCCTGGAGGGACAATGAGCAGTTCTTC	CASSIPWRDNEQFF
14	many	TRBD2	TRBJ2-5	TRBV7-9	TGTGCCAGCAGCCCTGGGACTAGCGGGGAGACCCAGTACTTC	CASSPGTSGETQYF
15	.	.	TRBJ1-5	TRBV7-2	TGTGCCAGCAGCTTAGCCAGGGGACGCAATCAGCCCCAGCATTTT	CASSLARGRNQPQHF
15	.	.	TRBJ2-3	TRBV15	TGTGCCACCCTCTGGTTGGGGGGACCCACAGATACGCAGTATTTT	CATLWLGGPTDTQYF
19	.	.	TRBJ1-3	TRBV2	TGTGCCAGCAGTGTAGAAGGGACTCCCGGGTTTTGGTCTGGAAACACCATATATTTT	CASSVEGTPGFWSGNTIYF
14	.	.	TRBJ1-1	TRBV5-5	TGTGCCAGCAGCTACCAGGACACGATCACTGAAGCTTTCTTT	CASSYQDTITEAFF
15	.	.	TRBJ1-6	TRBV20-1	TGCAGTGCCTCCTCGGCAGGGGCCTATAATTCACCCCTCCACTTT	CSASSAGAYNSPLHF
17	many	.	TRBJ1-2	TRBV7-2	TGTGCCAGCAGCTTAGACGGGGGGGCCCGAGCTAACTATGGCTACACCTTC	CASSLDGGARANYGYTF
12	.	TRBD1	TRBJ1-1	TRBV28	TGTGCCAGCAGTTCAGGGGGGACTGAATCTTTCTTT	CASSSGGTESFF
12	.	.	TRBJ1-1	TRBV12-3/TRBV12-4	TGTGCCAGCAGCGGAACAGCGACTCAAGCTTTCTTT	CASSGTATQAFF
17	.	TRBD1	TRBJ1-5	TRBV4-1	TGCGCCAGCAGCCAAACGGGACAGCCAGACGGCAATCAGCCCCAGCATTTT	CASSQTGQPDGNQPQHF
14	.	TRBD1	TRBJ1-5	TRBV7-6	TGTGCCAGCAGCCTAGGGGACAGGGATCAGCCCCAGCATTTT	CASSLGDRDQPQHF
13	.	.	TRBJ2-3	TRBV5-8	TGTGCCAGCAGCTTGGGGTCTGACGATACGCAGTATTTT	CASSLGSDDTQYF